Listed here are 14 T cell receptor beta chains from one sample, sequenced in a study of cytomegalovirus exposure and HLA in healthy donors. Amplification used 60 Vbeta primers and 13 Jbeta primers. Profiling relied on immunoSEQ multiplex PCR, and the TCRdb table lists in-frame clones only, not all of them. Here the sample table reports 70,000 or so clones. Sequencing was done on a sample of PBMCs. The receptors derive from a boy aged 5-17 years in good health and CMV-seronegative.

V and J are TRBV5-1 and TRBJ2-3; 9 bases line up with TRBD2. CDR3 length equals 17 residues. Germline-derived CDR1 and CDR2 are SGHRS and YFSETQ. Unmatched junction bases numbered 11, after V lost 4 bases and J lost 2 bases. CDR3 in amino acids: CASSASSGGPFTDTQYF. The CDR3 DNA reads as TGCGCCAGCAGCGCCTCGAGCGGGGGGCCGTTCACAGATACGCAGTATTTT. Combining the CDR3 with reference TRBV5-1 and TRBJ2-3 gives the whole variable domain KAGVTQTPRYLIKTRGQQVTLSCSPISGHRSVSWYQQTPGQGLQFLFEYFSETQRNKGNFPGRFSGRQFSNSRSEMNVSTLELGDSALYLCASSASSGGPFTDTQYFGPGTRLTVL.

The chain uses TRBV19 and TRBJ2-1, with 11 bases matching TRBD2. The CDR3 loop spans 17 amino acids. With 5 bases clipped from V and 0 bases from J, the junction kept 6 bases outside the gene matches. CDR1 and CDR2 from the germline V gene are LNHDA and SQIVND (reference sequence). CDR3 region: CASSATLAGVSYNEQFF. The DNA of the CDR3 is TGTGCCAGTAGTGCCACACTAGCGGGAGTCTCCTACAATGAGCAGTTCTTC.

The chain recombines TRBV19 with TRBJ1-1; 7 bases align to TRBD1. The germline gives CDR1 LNHDA, CDR2 SQIVND (reference sequence). The CDR3 sequence is 13 residues long. The J segment lost 8 bases and the V segment lost 4 bases, leaving 7 bases of the junction unmatched. The chain's CDR3 is CASSNQGVPEAFF. In DNA, the CDR3 is TGTGCCAGTAGTAATCAGGGGGTACCGGAAGCTTTCTTT.

The V call is TRBV5-4, the J call TRBJ2-7; 16 positions match TRBD2. With V trimmed by 4 bases and J by 6 bases, 16 bases remained unmatched. Germline values: CDR1 SGHNT, CDR2 YYREEE (reference sequence). The CDR3 sequence is 19 residues long. DNA for the CDR3: TGTGCCAGCAGCCCACCACCGGGACTAGCGGGAGGGGGGGGACTCGAGCAGTACTTC. Translated: CASSPPPGLAGGGGLEQYF.

The genes are TRBV14 and TRBJ1-3; D ambiguous. Germline lookup yields CDR1 SGHDN and CDR2 FVKESK. V was clipped by 1 base and J by 2 bases, with 12 bases between them. The CDR3 is 16 amino acids. The CDR3 is CASSQGAAAPGNTIYF. CDR3 sequence (DNA): TGTGCCAGCAGCCAAGGGGCCGCTGCGCCTGGAAACACCATATATTTT.

V and J are TRBV4-1 and TRBJ2-3; possible D gene TRBD2, 6 bases. Trimming removed 6 bases from V and 2 bases from J, with 18 bases in between. This CDR3 comprises 16 residues. The germline V gene has CDR1 MGHRA and CDR2 YSYEKL. CDR3 in DNA: TGCGCCAGCAGGAAAATAGGTAGCGGCAACACAGATACGCAGTATTTT. The encoded protein is CASRKIGSGNTDTQYF.

The V gene is TRBV5-1, the J gene TRBJ1-1, with 7 bases aligning to TRBD1. V shed 1 base and J 5 bases; nucleotides not matched to a gene: 8. The germline V gene has CDR1 SGHRS and CDR2 YFSETQ. CDR3 size: 15 residues. The CDR3 DNA follows: TGCGCCAGCAGCTTGCAGGAAAGGGGGCGAACTGAAGCTTTCTTT. It codes for CASSLQERGRTEAFF.

The rearrangement links TRBV5-4 to TRBJ2-5, with D hard to call. V gave up 2 bases and J gave up 1 base, with 9 bases separating them. The CDR3 loop spans 14 amino acids. Per the germline V gene, CDR1 is SGHNT and CDR2 is YYREEE (reference sequence). CDR3 bases: TGTGCCAGCAGCTTTACAGCCAGCCAAGAGACCCAGTACTTC. Translating gives CASSFTASQETQYF.

The rearrangement uses TRBV6-1 and TRBJ1-6; tentatively, D is TRBD1 (5 bases). The CDR3 has 15 residues. The germline V gene has CDR1 MNHNS and CDR2 SASEGT. V dropped 3 bases and J dropped 10 bases, with 16 bases sitting between them. The CDR3 DNA sequence: TGTGCCAGCAGTGATCGGGTTTCGGAGGGGTCACCCCTCCACTTT. The encoded protein is CASSDRVSEGSPLHF.

The chain employs TRBV27 and TRBJ2-7; possible D gene TRBD1, 6 bases. V was shortened by 6 bases and J by 5 bases, with 23 bases between the two germline ends. This CDR3 comprises 16 residues. Germline loops: CDR1 MNHEY, CDR2 SMNVEV (reference sequence). The CDR3 reads CASSRLTVQGTHEQYF. In DNA, the CDR3 is TGTGCCAGCAGCAGACTTACGGTCCAGGGGACCCACGAGCAGTACTTC.

The chain carries TRBV6-6 and TRBJ1-4; TRBD1 matches 11 bases. This CDR3 comprises 15 residues. The trim removed 6 bases at V and 7 bases at J, leaving 7 bases unmatched. Germline CDR1 MNHNY, CDR2 SVGAGI (reference sequence). CDR3 amino acids: CASRQQGTGGEKLFF. The DNA of the CDR3 is TGTGCCAGCAGACAGCAGGGGACAGGGGGTGAAAAACTGTTTTTT.

The chain combines TRBV7-9 with TRBJ2-1; D call uncertain. Germline-derived CDR1 and CDR2 are SEHNR and FQNEAQ (reference sequence). V was shortened by 2 bases and J by 8 bases, with 4 bases between the two germline ends. The length of the CDR3 is 11 residues. CDR3 nucleotides: TGTGCCAGCAGCTTATTCGATGAGCAGTTCTTC. Its protein product is CASSLFDEQFF.

CDR3 DNA: TGTGCCTTCTCTGGGACAGGATACTACGAGCAGTACTTC. Residues: CAFSGTGYYEQYF. The chain has TRBV30 and TRBJ2-7, with 8 bases that match TRBD1. Trimming at V came to 7 bases and at J to 3 bases, leaving 8 bases not matched to a gene. There are 13 residues in the CDR3. CDR1 and CDR2 (germline): GTSNPN, SVGIG (reference sequence).

This sequence joins TRBV7-2 and TRBJ2-7; D uncertain. The V gene's germline CDR1 is SGHTA and CDR2 FQGNSA. V lost 4 bases, J lost 7 bases, and 11 bases lay in between. The CDR3 is made up of 12 amino acids. The CDR3 loop reads CASSSTVGEQYF. The DNA of the CDR3 is TGTGCCAGCAGCTCCACTGTCGGGGAGCAGTACTTC.